The entry below describes one T cell receptor (beta chain). The antigen is undetermined. TCRdb's copy holds only in-frame clones and misses some; the assay was immunoSEQ multiplex PCR. The sample yields a few million clones, approximately 96% seen once. This sample was taken from a study of shared clonotypes between healthy human individuals. The study's findings and limits: Sorted-subset samples were not fully sequenced, rarefaction indicated.

The CDR3 runs 14 residues. V was pared by 7 bases and J by 4 bases, with 7 bases of the junction left unmatched. The germline V gene encodes CDR1 MNHNS and CDR2 SASEGT. The clonotype originates from a man younger than 30 in good health. The sequenced sample consisted of naive CD4+ T cells sorted from blood. Subset specified: CD45RA+ positively selected. The V call is TRBV6-1, the J call TRBJ2-5; 9 bases map to TRBD1. Here the CDR3 DNA reads TGTGCCAGCACCGCGGACAGGGGTCGAGAGACCCAGTACTTC. This codes for CASTADRGRETQYF.